This T cell receptor beta chain was recovered during a study of CD8 T cells in ankylosing spondylitis. The CDR3 covers 13 residues. V gave up 2 bases and J gave up 4 bases, with 8 bases separating them. This clonotype was seen a few times. TCRdb re-called the 5' RACE reads through MiXCR, storing one row per CDR3 protein. The repertoire consists of around 340,000 distinct CDR3 sequences, with 14% to 15% occurring once and the leading ten covering about 1%. The V and J genes are TRBV12-3 or TRBV12-4 and TRBJ1-1; D is undetermined. The sequence came from a male donor with ankylosing spondylitis or in good health (not recorded which). The sample consisted of blood, either unsorted or a sorted T cell fraction (not recorded which). CDR3 in amino acids: CASSLSRVTEAFF. The DNA for the CDR3 is TGTGCCAGCAGTTTATCCCGGGTCACTGAAGCTTTCTTT.